These 2 T cell receptor beta chains originate from one sample sequenced in a study of blood T cells in healthy people across ages. It was with a sample-barcoded 5' primer and a J-beta primer mix that a second PCR of about 6 to 12 cycles was run. TCRdb reprocessed the 5' RACE reads with MiXCR, giving one entry per CDR3 protein. The table shows hundreds of thousands of distinct CDR3 sequences, with roughly three fifths occurring only once. Sequencing used blood. The receptors stem from a man in his forties in good health.

The rearrangement joins TRBV12-3 or TRBV12-4 to TRBJ2-3, with a weak D call TRBD1 (5 bases). The CDR3 contains 13 residues. V lost 6 bases, J lost 4 bases, and 11 bases lay in between. The CDR3 reads CASSPQVSDTQYF. The CDR3 bases are TGTGCCAGCAGCCCACAGGTGTCAGATACGCAGTATTTT.

Only a few counts were recorded for this clonotype. The genes are TRBV28 and TRBJ2-6; no clear D. V gave up 7 bases and J gave up 5 bases, with 12 bases separating them. There are 14 residues in the CDR3. From germline, CDR1 is MDHEN and CDR2 SYDVKM. CDR3 protein: CASTLSSWANVLTF. CDR3 nucleotide sequence: TGTGCCAGCACCCTTAGTTCCTGGGCCAACGTCCTGACTTTC.